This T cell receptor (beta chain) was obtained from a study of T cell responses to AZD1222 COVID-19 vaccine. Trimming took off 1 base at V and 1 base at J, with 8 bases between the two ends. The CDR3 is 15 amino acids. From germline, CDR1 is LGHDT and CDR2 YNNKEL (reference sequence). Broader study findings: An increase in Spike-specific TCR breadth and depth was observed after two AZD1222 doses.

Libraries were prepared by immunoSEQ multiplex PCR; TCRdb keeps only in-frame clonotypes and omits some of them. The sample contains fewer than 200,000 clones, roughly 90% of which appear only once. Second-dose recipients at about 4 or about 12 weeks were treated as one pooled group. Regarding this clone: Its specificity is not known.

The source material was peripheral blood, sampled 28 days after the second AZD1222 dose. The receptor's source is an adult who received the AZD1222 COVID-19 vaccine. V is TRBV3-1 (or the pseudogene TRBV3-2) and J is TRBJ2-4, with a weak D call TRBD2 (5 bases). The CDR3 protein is CASSQGWEAKNIQYF. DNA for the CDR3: TGTGCCAGCAGCCAAGGGTGGGAGGCCAAAAACATTCAGTACTTC.